This TCR beta chain appears in the sequencing data of a study of blood T cells in healthy people across ages. Isolation yielded PBMCs, at least 7 million per sample, in every case. Trimming removed 2 bases at V and 8 bases at J, with 5 bases between. CDR3 length: 11 residues. Germline CDR1 is LGHDT and CDR2 is YNNKEL (reference sequence). A sample-barcoded 5' primer and a J-beta primer mix were used in a second PCR of roughly 6 to 12 cycles. A single record per CDR3 protein comes from TCRdb applying MiXCR to the 5' RACE reads. Among about 1.1 million distinct CDR3 sequences, roughly two fifths were seen once, and the ten largest hold about 12%. This clonotype was detected a few times. Its target is not known. General study points: Aged donors had fewer naive CD4+ cells and lower diversity than long-lived donors.

This receptor was obtained from a man aged 18 to 29 in good health. This chain links TRBV3-1 with TRBJ2-3; no definite D call. The specimen sequenced was blood. CDR3 nucleotide sequence: TGTGCCAGCAGCCAACGAGGTACGCAGTATTTT. Its translation is CASSQRGTQYF.